The sequence of this TCR beta chain was determined in a study of T cell responses to AZD1222 COVID-19 vaccine. Study-wide findings and caveats: Of the AZD1222 recipients, only 5 to 7 were seropositive at baseline. Donors, mostly white British, included more females; clonal diversity was possibly underestimated. Targets within unmutated variant regions were reportedly found for nearly half of spike-specific TCRs.

Deletions cut 1 base from V and 4 bases from J, with 11 bases between. The CDR3 spans 14 residues. The germline V gene has CDR1 SGHDT and CDR2 YYEEEE. This clone appeared a single time. The antigen remains undetermined. Using immunoSEQ multiplex PCR, the repertoire was profiled, and TCRdb retains in-frame clones only, with some absent. The sample has about 130,000 clones, about 91% seen once. Pooling of second doses given at about 4 or about 12 weeks was done. The sample in question was peripheral blood, obtained 28 days after the second AZD1222 dose. The genes are TRBV5-6 and TRBJ2-5, with D possibly TRBD2 on 6 matching bases. The origin of this receptor is an adult who received the AZD1222 COVID-19 vaccine. In nucleotides, the CDR3 is TGTGCCAGCAGCTTGCGGCAGGGAGGAGAGACCCAGTACTTC. This gives the protein CASSLRQGGETQYF.